Presented here are 8 T cell receptor beta chains from one specimen sequenced in a study of T cells in localized non-small cell lung cancer. Here immunoSEQ multiplex PCR was the method, and the copy in TCRdb shows in-frame clones only, minus some. The data contain approximately 30,000 clones, 70% to 90% of them seen just once; the ten biggest clones take up approximately 4%. Source: peripheral blood, taken before any cancer treatment. The receptors were sampled from a male donor at least 60 years old with stage III lung adenocarcinoma.

This rearrangement joins TRBV19 to TRBJ1-1; D perhaps matches TRBD1 (6 bases). Germline CDR1 LNHDA, CDR2 SQIVND (reference sequence). Trimming cost V 5 bases and J 0 bases, with 10 bases left between them. The CDR3 has 14 residues. This CDR3 is CASSSQGLNTEAFF. The CDR3, as DNA: TGTGCCAGTAGTTCACAGGGACTGAACACTGAAGCTTTCTTT.

V and J are TRBV5-5 and TRBJ2-1; 7 nucleotides align to TRBD1. V shed 4 bases, J shed 8 bases, and the junction held 6 bases outside the gene matches. Germline-derived CDR1 and CDR2 are SGHKS and YYEKEE (reference sequence). This CDR3 is 13 amino acids long. The CDR3, as DNA: TGTGCCAGCAGCCTGACAGGGAATTATGAGCAGTTCTTC. Translated, it gives CASSLTGNYEQFF.

The chain links TRBV9 to TRBJ2-5; a weak D match, TRBD1 (6 bases). The DNA end is more similar to TRBJ2-7, so the J call may be wrong. Germline V lookup: CDR1 SGDLS, CDR2 YYNGEE. This CDR3 has 16 amino acids. The CDR3 protein is CASSVEVRGTPNEQYF. The CDR3 coding sequence is TGTGCCAGCAGCGTAGAAGTCAGGGGTACCCCTAACGAGCAGTACTTC.

The chain links TRBV5-1 to TRBJ2-2; 12 positions agree with TRBD2. Per the germline V gene, CDR1 is SGHRS and CDR2 is YFSETQ. This CDR3 spans 17 amino acids. Trimming at V came to 0 bases and at J to 6 bases, leaving 6 bases not matched to a gene. The CDR3 loop reads CASSLVRLAGASGELFF. For the CDR3, the DNA is TGCGCCAGCAGCTTGGTAAGACTAGCGGGAGCGTCCGGGGAGCTGTTTTTT.

The chain's CDR3 is CARLPKGNYGYTF. As DNA, the CDR3 is TGTGCCAGACTGCCGAAGGGGAACTATGGCTACACCTTC. The chain links TRBV5-3 to TRBJ1-2, with D maybe TRBD1 (5 bases). Being an ORF, TRBV5-3 has a function that is uncertain. Trimming left V 7 bases short and J 2 bases short, with 12 bases between. The CDR3 length is 13 residues.

Note on this clone: Its ends do not fully match the called genes, so a read error is possible. Other DNA sequences in the same sample also yield this CDR3. The chain carries TRBV5-6 and TRBJ2-4; 7 positions match TRBD2. The CDR3 sequence is 15 residues long. The germline gives CDR1 SGHDT, CDR2 YYEEEE. CDR3 in amino acids: CASSGVGRDENIQYF. CDR3 DNA: TGTGCTAGCAGCGGGGTTGGGAGGGATGAGAACATTCAGTACTTC.

This chain joins TRBV9 and TRBJ2-7; 9 bases line up with TRBD2. Germline CDR1 reads SGDLS; CDR2 reads YYNGEE. The CDR3 has 16 residues. Losses at the gene ends were 0 bases for V and 2 bases for J; bases not matched to a gene: 6. The CDR3 region has the DNA TGTGCCAGCAGCGTAGCCGAGAGCGGGGGGACCTACGAGCAGTACTTC. It encodes CASSVAESGGTYEQYF. Full variable domain (outside the CDR3, taken from reference TRBV9 and TRBJ2-7): DSGVTQTPKHLITATGQRVTLRCSPRSGDLSVYWYQQSLDQGLQFLIQYYNGEERAKGNILERFSAQQFPDLHSELNLSSLELGDSALYFCASSVAESGGTYEQYFGPGTRLTVT.

The gene calls are TRBV28 and TRBJ1-5; a possible D gene is TRBD1 (5 bases). Trimming shortened V by 5 bases and J by 0 bases, and 17 bases separated the two germline ends. This CDR3 is built from 17 residues. CDR1 and CDR2 (germline): MDHEN, SYDVKM. CDR3: CASSPAPGTDSNQPQHF. In nucleotides, the CDR3 is TGTGCCAGCAGTCCCGCCCCCGGGACGGATAGCAATCAGCCCCAGCATTTT.